Presented here are 18 T cell receptor beta chains from one specimen sequenced in a study of blood T cells in healthy people across ages. A second PCR, run for about 6 to 12 cycles, used a sample-barcoded 5' primer plus a J-beta primer mix. MiXCR, applied by TCRdb to the 5' RACE reads, yields one record per CDR3 protein. The sample carries 1.5 million to 2 million distinct CDR3 sequences, around half recorded once. Input material: blood. These receptors originate from a woman between 40 and 55 years old in good health.

Regarding this clonotype: Relative to the germline gene, one junction end is altered; a read error may explain this. This chain joins TRBV3-1 and TRBJ2-1; perhaps TRBD2 as D (6 bases). Germline V lookup: CDR1 LGHDT, CDR2 YNNKEL (reference sequence). The CDR3 length is 14 residues. The CDR3 reads CASTQGPRRGEQFF. CDR3 in DNA: TGTGCCAGCACCCAAGGGCCTAGGAGGGGTGAGCAGTTCTTC.

The count of this clonotype is one. The CDR3 sequence is CSARPGTGHEQYV. The CDR3 nucleotides read TGCAGTGCTCGTCCCGGGACAGGGCACGAGCAGTACGTC. The V and J genes are TRBV20-1 and TRBJ2-7; 9 nucleotides match TRBD1. V lost 5 bases and J lost 5; bases outside the gene matches: 7. The V gene's germline CDR1 is DFQATT and CDR2 SNEGSKA (reference sequence). The CDR3 extends over 13 amino acids.

The chain recombines TRBV7-4 with TRBJ2-4; D possibly corresponds to TRBD2 (6 bases). This CDR3 spans 16 amino acids. Germline V gene lookup returns CDR1 SGHVT and CDR2 SQSDAQ. V lost 0 bases and J lost 1, with 10 bases in between. DNA of the CDR3: TGTGCCAGCAGCTTAGCGACTGGGGGGGCCAAAAACATTCAGTACTTC. Its protein product is CASSLATGGAKNIQYF.

The chain recombines TRBV6-6 with TRBJ1-1; no firm D call. The CDR3 totals 15 residues. V was pared by 0 bases and J by 0 bases, with 8 bases between. Germline V CDR1 and CDR2: MNHNY, SVGAGI (reference sequence). CDR3 sequence: CASSYSAPMNTEAFF. CDR3 DNA: TGTGCCAGCAGTTACTCCGCCCCGATGAACACTGAAGCTTTCTTT.

The chain carries TRBV12-3 or TRBV12-4 and TRBJ2-1; 9 bases map to TRBD2. The CDR3 has 15 residues. V trimming: 7 bases; J trimming: 8 bases; junction bases outside the gene matches: 12. The CDR3 region has the DNA TGTGCCAGCATTGCGGGGCTAGCGGGGACGGATGAGCAGTTCTTC. Its protein is CASIAGLAGTDEQFF.

The chain couples TRBV28 to TRBJ2-7; 9 bases map to TRBD2. V dropped 6 bases and J dropped 0; count of bases not matched to a gene: 6. The germline gives CDR1 MDHEN, CDR2 SYDVKM. This CDR3 comprises 15 residues. The CDR3 is CASSSTSGPSYEQYF. The CDR3 coding sequence is TGTGCCAGCAGCTCCACTAGCGGGCCCTCCTACGAGCAGTACTTC.

The rearrangement joins TRBV6-6 to TRBJ2-6; D call uncertain. The V end lost 7 bases, the J end lost 5 bases, and 3 bases lay between the germline ends. This CDR3 has 11 residues. Germline V gene data show CDR1 as MNHNY and CDR2 as SVGAGI (reference sequence). DNA of the CDR3: TGTGCCAGCACAAGGGCCAACGTCCTGACTTTC. This codes for CASTRANVLTF.

The rearrangement joins TRBV12-3 or TRBV12-4 to TRBJ2-7; D ambiguous. The J call could be wrong; TRBJ2-5 is a better fit for the DNA end. The CDR3 spans 18 residues. The CDR3 DNA follows: TGTGCCAGCAGTCCGGCCGGTACCCCAAATAATTTCCAAGAGACCCAGTACTTC. Amino acids: CASSPAGTPNNFQETQYF.

The chain employs TRBV4-3 and TRBJ1-2; the D is unclear. Germline-derived CDR1 and CDR2 are LGHNA and YSLEER. This CDR3 comprises 13 residues. Trimming stripped 1 base from V and 10 bases from J, with 13 bases between. The CDR3 region is CASSQVFGGDYTF. In DNA form, the CDR3 reads TGCGCCAGCAGCCAAGTATTTGGCGGGGACTACACCTTC.

The genes are TRBV29-1 and TRBJ2-7, with 10 bases identical to TRBD1. The V gene's germline CDR1 is SQVTM and CDR2 ANQGSEA. This CDR3 is 16 amino acids long. V was clipped by 3 bases and J by 3 bases; unmatched bases: 11. The CDR3 reads CSVDGLGTGDYYEQYF. CDR3 in DNA: TGCAGCGTTGATGGACTCGGGACAGGGGACTACTACGAGCAGTACTTC.

The chain joins TRBV27 to TRBJ1-1; 7 positions match TRBD1. Germline-derived CDR1 and CDR2 are MNHEY and SMNVEV (reference sequence). V lost 6 bases, J lost 9 bases, and 4 bases stayed unmatched. The CDR3 totals 11 residues. This CDR3 reads CASRTTGKAFF. In DNA form, the CDR3 reads TGTGCCAGCAGGACGACAGGGAAAGCTTTCTTT.

The table lists this clonotype with many counts. The chain couples TRBV7-2 to TRBJ2-5; D is unclear. CDR3 length: 13 amino acids. V was cut by 1 base and J by 5 bases, with 8 bases left in between. Germline V CDR1 and CDR2: SGHTA, FQGNSA. CDR3 sequence: CASSLGQRETQYF. CDR3 in DNA: TGTGCCAGCAGCTTAGGGCAAAGGGAGACCCAGTACTTC.

The chain couples TRBV20-1 to TRBJ2-5; 14 nucleotides match TRBD2. The length of the CDR3 is 14 residues. After removal of 4 bases from V and 7 bases from J, the junction contained 5 bases not matched to a gene. Per the germline V gene, CDR1 is DFQATT and CDR2 is SNEGSKA (reference sequence). The CDR3 nucleotides are TGCAGTGCTATCGGGACTAGCGGGGGTGGGACCCAGTACTTC. It translates to CSAIGTSGGGTQYF.

This clonotype was detected a few times. The chain has TRBV20-1 and TRBJ2-3; D unclear. CDR3 length: 14 residues. Germline V gene sequence: CDR1 DFQATT, CDR2 SNEGSKA (reference sequence). The V gene lost 1 base and the J gene lost 1 base, with 9 bases spanning the gap. Here the CDR3 DNA reads TGCAGTGCTAGAGGGTGGCCCCGCACAGATACGCAGTATTTT. It encodes CSARGWPRTDTQYF.

V is TRBV20-1 and J is TRBJ2-1; 10 nucleotides agree with TRBD1. With 2 bases clipped from V and 8 bases from J, the junction kept 9 bases outside the gene matches. CDR1 and CDR2 from the germline V gene are DFQATT and SNEGSKA (reference sequence). The CDR3 covers 15 residues. The CDR3 reads CSARKGDRGRDEQFF. The CDR3 DNA reads as TGCAGTGCTAGAAAGGGAGACAGGGGGCGGGATGAGCAGTTCTTC.

This clonotype was seen a few times. This chain joins TRBV4-1 and TRBJ2-1; TRBD1 aligns across 9 bases. This CDR3 is built from 18 residues. Germline loops: CDR1 MGHRA, CDR2 YSYEKL. J was trimmed by 3 bases and V by 1 base; bases with no gene match: 10. The CDR3 DNA is TGCGCCAGCAGCCAAGGGTTGGAATGGGACAGGGTCTACAATGAGCAGTTCTTC. Protein: CASSQGLEWDRVYNEQFF.

In this sample, this clonotype turned up many times. J is TRBJ2-1 and V is TRBV3-1, with D perhaps being TRBD1 or TRBD2 (5 bases each). The germline V gene encodes CDR1 LGHDT and CDR2 YNNKEL (reference sequence). The CDR3 contains 14 residues. The V and J ends lost 4 bases and 6 bases respectively, with 13 bases between them. CDR3 sequence: CASSRSGPSNEQFF. For the CDR3, the DNA is TGTGCCAGCAGCCGGTCGGGACCATCCAATGAGCAGTTCTTC.

This sequence joins TRBV7-3 and TRBJ2-3, with D perhaps TRBD1 or TRBD2 (5 bases each). The CDR3 consists of 18 residues. Germline CDR1 SGHTA, CDR2 FQGTGA. Trimming pared 4 bases from V and 0 bases from J, leaving 20 bases between. The CDR3 DNA follows: TGTGCCAGCAGCTCGACGTTGCGTCGGGACCCGAGCACAGATACGCAGTATTTT. It is translated as CASSSTLRRDPSTDTQYF. Combining the CDR3 with reference TRBV7-3 and TRBJ2-3 gives the whole variable domain GAGVSQTPSNKVTEKGKYVELRCDPISGHTALYWYRQSLGQGPEFLIYFQGTGAADDSGLPNDRFFAVRPEGSVSTLKIQRTERGDSAVYLCASSSTLRRDPSTDTQYFGPGTRLTVL.